A selection of T cell receptor beta chains follows, all from one sample in a study of monozygotic twins with inflammatory bowel disease. TCRdb derives one entry per CDR3 protein from the 5' RACE reads, leaving out DNA. Here the sample table reports more than 300,000 distinct CDR3 sequences. Sequenced sample: blood. The receptors were gathered from a human donor with ulcerative colitis or Crohn's disease, or a healthy co-twin of an affected twin (not recorded which). Both conserved end residues are part of each CDR3.

>TRBJ1-6|TRBV7-2
CASSSRRGDSPLHF
>TRBJ2-7|TRBV25-1
CASSYRGSEQYF
>TRBJ1-4|TRBV12-3/TRBV12-4
CASSLEGGGEKLFF
>TRBJ2-1|TRBV7-6
CASSLGGAGFRDEQFF
>TRBJ2-3|TRBV20-1
CSAHRSSTQYF
>TRBJ1-3|TRBV7-9
CASSPNTGNTIYF
>TRBJ2-3|TRBV10-3
CAIRATSGYTDTQYF
>TRBJ1-6|TRBV9
CASSLRRSSYNSPLHF
>TRBJ2-2|TRBV24-1
CATSVGTSGRPRGTGELFF
>TRBJ2-3|TRBV20-1
CSARMVTDTQYF
>TRBJ1-1|TRBV12-3/TRBV12-4
CASSSQVFTEAFF
>TRBJ1-5|TRBV7-6
CASSAGLLDNQPQHF
>TRBJ2-6|TRBV6-1
CASSTTGGSGANVLTF
>TRBJ2-7|TRBV12-3/TRBV12-4
CASSLGGSARYEQYF
>TRBJ1-1|TRBV20-1
CSARATGSGTEAFF
>TRBJ2-4|TRBV4-3
CASSQGGTSGQVAKNIQYF
>TRBJ2-7|TRBV6-2/TRBV6-3
CASRSGTGRREQYF
>TRBJ2-5|TRBV16
CASSHHSVGQETQYF
>TRBJ2-2|TRBV29-1
CSARLEGRGTGELFF
>TRBJ2-7|TRBV20-1
CSPKGIQFYSQYF
>TRBJ2-7|TRBV6-5
CASRGRSWRSFSF
>TRBJ2-2|TRBV7-2
CASRRGEPGELFF
>TRBJ2-3|TRBV20-1
CSARDSSLRYTQYF
>TRBJ2-7|TRBV7-3
CASSQRTGPYEQYF
>TRBJ1-1|TRBV10-2
CASSESTGAAFF
>TRBJ2-3|TRBV20-1
CSARPPGDYLTSQYF
>TRBJ2-7|TRBV29-1
CSARLPNEQYF
>TRBJ2-5|TRBV5-4
CASSWGGYREETQYF
>TRBJ2-1|TRBV20-1
CSAREARGLSYNEQFF
>TRBJ1-1|TRBV7-2
CASSLLIAIRDEAFF
>TRBJ1-5|TRBV7-2
CASSASLTSYSNQPQHF
>TRBJ2-2|TRBV5-1
CASSLAQGASGELFF
>TRBJ2-1|TRBV7-2
CASSLVGGSNEQFF
>TRBJ2-5|TRBV3-1
CASSQWTGQEETQYF
>TRBJ2-4|TRBV6-1
CASSSRDKTGGGIQYF
>TRBJ2-3|TRBV5-1
CASSQDSPGGTDTQYF
>TRBJ1-5|TRBV20-1
CSARGGYSNQPQHF
>TRBJ2-7|TRBV29-1
CSVIPGLASNFSYEQYF
>TRBJ2-3|TRBV4-2
CASSHGGETDTQYF
>TRBJ1-5|TRBV19
CATTPGLRTHQPQHF
>TRBJ2-5|TRBV20-1
CSARDSGGLEETQYF
>TRBJ2-1|TRBV20-1
CSARGTSGVNSYNEQFF
>TRBJ2-7|TRBV28
CASSLQGASYEQYF
>TRBJ1-2|TRBV29-1
CSGKQGFYGYTF
>TRBJ2-5|TRBV24-1
CATSDFPPGLAGEQETQYF
>TRBJ2-1|TRBV6-1
CASRVAGAYNEQFF
>TRBJ2-7|TRBV9
CASSVVESSYEQYF
>TRBJ2-1|TRBV7-6
CASSLGARPLAGEHNEQFF
>TRBJ1-4|TRBV7-2
CASSLVAGYNEKLFF
>TRBJ2-5|TRBV11-1
CASSLGGASLARSGETQYF
>TRBJ2-2|TRBV20-1
CSARGGGGPGTGELFF
>TRBJ2-6|TRBV12-3/TRBV12-4
CATGMRGGANVLTF
>TRBJ2-3|TRBV12-3/TRBV12-4
CASSPGQGSDTQYF
>TRBJ2-3|TRBV27
CASSTSTGTRGRALDTQYF
>TRBJ2-5|TRBV4-1
CASSQEPGTGYRGETQYF
>TRBJ2-7|TRBV19
CASSGGAGYEQYF
>TRBJ1-3|TRBV19
CASSQGFSGNTIYF
>TRBJ2-1|TRBV3-1
CASSPQPGRPSYNEQFF
>TRBJ2-5|TRBV5-1
CASRRTDQETQYF